What follows are 10 T cell receptor beta chains derived from one specimen sequenced in a study of CD8 T cells in ankylosing spondylitis (dated by TCRdb to 2015 to 2018). The library was generated by 5' RACE. TCRdb names Illumina HiSeq 2500 as the instrument used. TCRdb's own reprocessing of the public reads used fastp at Q25 and MiXCR and kept productive beta chains. Rows merge per CDR3 protein into single entries with the most common DNA and genes. For this sample there are under 250,000 distinct CDR3 sequences; 30% to 40% appear just once. Approximately 4% of the sample is held by the ten biggest clonotypes. Sequenced input: blood, either unsorted or a sorted T cell fraction (not recorded which). All receptors come from a male donor with ankylosing spondylitis or in good health (not recorded which).

V gene TRBV25-1 combines with J gene TRBJ1-4, with no clear D. The CDR3 spans 13 residues. Trimming stripped 5 bases from V and 4 bases from J, with 8 bases between. From germline, CDR1 is MGHDK and CDR2 SYGVNS. The CDR3 nucleotides read TGTGCCAGCAGTTGGGAAATTAATGAAAAACTGTTTTTT. It codes for CASSWEINEKLFF.

This clonotype appeared a few times. This chain connects TRBV20-1 to TRBJ2-7, with D unclear. Trimming stripped 6 bases from V and 6 bases from J, with 15 bases between. The CDR3 consists of 12 residues. Germline V gene lookup returns CDR1 DFQATT and CDR2 SNEGSKA (reference sequence). CDR3 coding DNA: TGCAGTGCCCCCGATCCGGTATCCGAGCAGTACTTC. This codes for CSAPDPVSEQYF.

J is TRBJ2-1 and V is TRBV20-1, with a tentative D call TRBD2 (6 bases). Trimming left V 5 bases short and J 2 bases short, with 16 bases between. Germline loops: CDR1 DFQATT, CDR2 SNEGSKA (reference sequence). This CDR3 has 15 amino acids. CDR3 in DNA: TGCAGTGCTTACGTTGGCGGGGTCCCCTACAATGAGCAGTTCTTC. Residues: CSAYVGGVPYNEQFF.

The chain is built from TRBV12-3 or TRBV12-4 and TRBJ1-2; 9 bases match TRBD1. J was trimmed by 4 bases and V by 5 bases; bases with no gene match: 11. This CDR3 contains 16 residues. CDR3 nucleotide sequence: TGTGCCAGCAGTGCTACCGGGACAGGGATTCCCTATGGCTACACCTTC. As protein: CASSATGTGIPYGYTF.

The rearrangement links TRBV30 to TRBJ2-1; 12 nucleotides agree with TRBD2. CDR1 GTSNPN and CDR2 SVGIG come from the germline V gene (reference sequence). This CDR3 has 15 residues. V was pared by 4 bases and J by 8 bases, with 9 bases of the junction left unmatched. The CDR3 DNA reads TGTGCCTGGAAGAGGCTAGCGGGGGGGCCTGATGAGCAGTTCTTC. Translating gives CAWKRLAGGPDEQFF.

The CDR3 DNA is TGTGCCAGCAGGGATACAGGGGACCTCGGGGGCTACACCTTC. It codes for CASRDTGDLGGYTF. This chain uses TRBV12-3 or TRBV12-4 with TRBJ1-2, with 7 bases fitting TRBD1. This CDR3 region has 14 residues. V shed 6 bases and J 8 bases; nucleotides not matched to a gene: 12.

The J gene is TRBJ2-5, the V gene TRBV21-1; the table's TRBD2 call for D was not verified on the DNA. TRBV21-1 is a recognized pseudogene. The CDR3 is 15 amino acids. DNA of the CDR3: TGTGCCAGCAGCAATGCTCTAGTGGGAGGAGAGACCCAGTACTTC. Translating gives CASSNALVGGETQYF.

The V and J genes are TRBV29-1 and TRBJ1-5; 9 bases fit TRBD1. CDR1 is SQVTM and CDR2 is ANQGSEA in the germline V gene. Unmatched junction bases numbered 11, after V lost 5 bases and J lost 9 bases. CDR3 length: 14 amino acids. The CDR3 loop is CSVKGTGSTGPQHF. The CDR3 nucleotides are TGCAGCGTTAAGGGGACAGGGAGCACCGGGCCCCAGCATTTT.

The sample holds many counts of this clonotype. The germline gene is not matched at one end of the junction; a read error may be the cause. The chain combines TRBV5-5 with TRBJ1-3; 8 nucleotides agree with TRBD1. Germline V CDR1 and CDR2: SGHKS, YYEKEE (reference sequence). The CDR3 extends over 11 amino acids. This CDR3 is CASSLASGQVF. CDR3 nucleotides: TGTGCCAGCAGCTTGGCCTCGGGACAGGTTTTT.

The chain couples TRBV28 to TRBJ2-5; D may match TRBD1 or TRBD2 (6 bases each). The CDR3 extends over 19 amino acids. Deletions cut 8 bases from V and 2 bases from J, with 30 bases between. CDR1 MDHEN and CDR2 SYDVKM come from the germline V gene. CDR3 nucleotides: TGTGCCAGCGGAGTTTATGGGGGGACAACAAACCTGTTACAAGAGACCCAGTACTTC. Its translation: CASGVYGGTTNLLQETQYF.